This entry is about one T cell receptor beta chain. The antigen is not known. The sample is drawn from a study of T cells in Graves' hyperthyroidism and ophthalmopathy. The CDR3 is 16 amino acids. The J segment lost 6 bases and the V segment lost 4 bases, leaving 12 bases of the junction unmatched. CDR1 and CDR2 (germline): LNHDA, SQIVND (reference sequence). Study conclusions and caveats: For ophthalmopathy, model prediction preceded onset by a median roughly 6.3 months.

RNA transcripts yielded amplified TCR beta CDR3 regions. The study used the HTBI primer set for a first-round RT-PCR of the TCR CDR3. Each CDR3 protein gets one entry after TCRdb re-called the multiplex PCR reads with MiXCR. The profile shows fewer than 650,000 distinct CDR3 sequences, 12% to 15% of them singletons. Each diagnosis drew on symptoms, thyroxine, TRAb, thyroid ultrasound and orbital computed tomography findings. The TCR comes from a woman under 30 with Graves' ophthalmopathy. This chain uses TRBV19 with TRBJ2-1; 7 positions agree with TRBD2. Input material: blood. CDR3 bases: TGTGCCAGTAGTACCGCCGCCCAGCGGGGAGTCAATGAGCAGTTCTTC. Protein product: CASSTAAQRGVNEQFF. Supplemented by reference TRBV19 and TRBJ2-1, the full variable domain reads DGGITQSPKYLFRKEGQNVTLSCEQNLNHDAMYWYRQDPGQGLRLIYYSQIVNDFQKGDIAEGYSVSREKKESFPLTVTSAQKNPTAFYLCASSTAAQRGVNEQFFGPGTRLTVL.